This TCR beta chain came from a study of T-cell reconstitution after alpha-beta-depleted transplantation in children. Findings and limits, study-wide: From newly produced T cells came most of the T-cell counts and diversity one year after transplant.

Germline V CDR1 and CDR2: SGHDN, FVKESK. This CDR3 region has 14 residues. The V gene lost 0 bases and the J gene lost 2 bases, with 8 bases spanning the gap. This clonotype was recorded a few times. Its antigen is still unknown. Unique molecular identifiers were built into the TCRbeta library. TCRdb reprocessed the PCR reads via MiXCR and lists one record per CDR3 protein. The sample lists 130,000 to 150,000 distinct CDR3 sequences, roughly 8.8% occurring once. Here the sequenced sample was PBMCs, mostly from graft donor cells, taken 180 days after TCRalphabeta/CD19-depleted stem cell transplant. The TCR originated in a female patient aged 2 to 10 who had a stem cell transplant for congenital amegakaryocytic thrombocytopenia, so the T cells may come from the graft donor. The V gene is TRBV14, the J gene TRBJ2-7; D gene unclear. The CDR3 is CASSQDHSAYEQYF. CDR3 nucleotides: TGTGCCAGCAGCCAAGATCACTCCGCCTACGAGCAGTACTTC.